The clone carrying this T cell receptor (beta chain) was counted many times. This sample is drawn from a study of regulatory T cells in long-lasting Graves disease. Across the whole study: The criterion for persistent Graves' disease was over 5 years of antithyroid drugs with positive TSH receptor antibodies.

This CDR3 is 15 amino acids long. Trimming removed 3 bases from V and 3 bases from J; junction bases left unmatched: 1. Per the germline V gene, CDR1 is SGHTA and CDR2 is FQGNSA. Sequencing libraries for TCR beta were prepared with iRepertoire HTBI primers and Arm-PCR of CDR3 regions. From the multiplex PCR reads, TCRdb called clonotypes with MiXCR, one entry per CDR3 protein. The sample has approximately 440,000 distinct CDR3 sequences; less than 25% are singletons. Time point meaning: persistent/refractory GD, antithyroid drugs over 5 years with positive TRAb. PBMC-derived RNA was used for the TCR library.

Sequencing was performed on peripheral blood mononuclear cells (PBMCs), taken when the disease was refractory, from a patient treated with antithyroid drugs. The receptor was derived from a female donor with Graves disease. This chain uses TRBV7-2 with TRBJ2-7, with 14 bases aligning to TRBD2. The CDR3 sequence is CASSFGLAGGYEQYF. The CDR3 nucleotides are TGTGCCAGCAGCTTCGGACTAGCGGGAGGCTACGAGCAGTACTTC.